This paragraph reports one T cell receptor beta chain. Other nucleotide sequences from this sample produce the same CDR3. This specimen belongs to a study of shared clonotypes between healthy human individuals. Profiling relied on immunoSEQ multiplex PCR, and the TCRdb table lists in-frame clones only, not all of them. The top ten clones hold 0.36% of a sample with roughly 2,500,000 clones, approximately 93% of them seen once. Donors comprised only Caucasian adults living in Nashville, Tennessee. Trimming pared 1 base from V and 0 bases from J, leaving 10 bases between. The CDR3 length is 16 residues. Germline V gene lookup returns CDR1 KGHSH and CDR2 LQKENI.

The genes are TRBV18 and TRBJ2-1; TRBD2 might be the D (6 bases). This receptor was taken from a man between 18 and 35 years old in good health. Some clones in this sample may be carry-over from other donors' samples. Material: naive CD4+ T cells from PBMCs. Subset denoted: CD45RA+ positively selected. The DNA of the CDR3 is TGTGCCAGCTCACCACTTAGTAGCGGCTCCTACAATGAGCAGTTCTTC. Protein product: CASSPLSSGSYNEQFF.